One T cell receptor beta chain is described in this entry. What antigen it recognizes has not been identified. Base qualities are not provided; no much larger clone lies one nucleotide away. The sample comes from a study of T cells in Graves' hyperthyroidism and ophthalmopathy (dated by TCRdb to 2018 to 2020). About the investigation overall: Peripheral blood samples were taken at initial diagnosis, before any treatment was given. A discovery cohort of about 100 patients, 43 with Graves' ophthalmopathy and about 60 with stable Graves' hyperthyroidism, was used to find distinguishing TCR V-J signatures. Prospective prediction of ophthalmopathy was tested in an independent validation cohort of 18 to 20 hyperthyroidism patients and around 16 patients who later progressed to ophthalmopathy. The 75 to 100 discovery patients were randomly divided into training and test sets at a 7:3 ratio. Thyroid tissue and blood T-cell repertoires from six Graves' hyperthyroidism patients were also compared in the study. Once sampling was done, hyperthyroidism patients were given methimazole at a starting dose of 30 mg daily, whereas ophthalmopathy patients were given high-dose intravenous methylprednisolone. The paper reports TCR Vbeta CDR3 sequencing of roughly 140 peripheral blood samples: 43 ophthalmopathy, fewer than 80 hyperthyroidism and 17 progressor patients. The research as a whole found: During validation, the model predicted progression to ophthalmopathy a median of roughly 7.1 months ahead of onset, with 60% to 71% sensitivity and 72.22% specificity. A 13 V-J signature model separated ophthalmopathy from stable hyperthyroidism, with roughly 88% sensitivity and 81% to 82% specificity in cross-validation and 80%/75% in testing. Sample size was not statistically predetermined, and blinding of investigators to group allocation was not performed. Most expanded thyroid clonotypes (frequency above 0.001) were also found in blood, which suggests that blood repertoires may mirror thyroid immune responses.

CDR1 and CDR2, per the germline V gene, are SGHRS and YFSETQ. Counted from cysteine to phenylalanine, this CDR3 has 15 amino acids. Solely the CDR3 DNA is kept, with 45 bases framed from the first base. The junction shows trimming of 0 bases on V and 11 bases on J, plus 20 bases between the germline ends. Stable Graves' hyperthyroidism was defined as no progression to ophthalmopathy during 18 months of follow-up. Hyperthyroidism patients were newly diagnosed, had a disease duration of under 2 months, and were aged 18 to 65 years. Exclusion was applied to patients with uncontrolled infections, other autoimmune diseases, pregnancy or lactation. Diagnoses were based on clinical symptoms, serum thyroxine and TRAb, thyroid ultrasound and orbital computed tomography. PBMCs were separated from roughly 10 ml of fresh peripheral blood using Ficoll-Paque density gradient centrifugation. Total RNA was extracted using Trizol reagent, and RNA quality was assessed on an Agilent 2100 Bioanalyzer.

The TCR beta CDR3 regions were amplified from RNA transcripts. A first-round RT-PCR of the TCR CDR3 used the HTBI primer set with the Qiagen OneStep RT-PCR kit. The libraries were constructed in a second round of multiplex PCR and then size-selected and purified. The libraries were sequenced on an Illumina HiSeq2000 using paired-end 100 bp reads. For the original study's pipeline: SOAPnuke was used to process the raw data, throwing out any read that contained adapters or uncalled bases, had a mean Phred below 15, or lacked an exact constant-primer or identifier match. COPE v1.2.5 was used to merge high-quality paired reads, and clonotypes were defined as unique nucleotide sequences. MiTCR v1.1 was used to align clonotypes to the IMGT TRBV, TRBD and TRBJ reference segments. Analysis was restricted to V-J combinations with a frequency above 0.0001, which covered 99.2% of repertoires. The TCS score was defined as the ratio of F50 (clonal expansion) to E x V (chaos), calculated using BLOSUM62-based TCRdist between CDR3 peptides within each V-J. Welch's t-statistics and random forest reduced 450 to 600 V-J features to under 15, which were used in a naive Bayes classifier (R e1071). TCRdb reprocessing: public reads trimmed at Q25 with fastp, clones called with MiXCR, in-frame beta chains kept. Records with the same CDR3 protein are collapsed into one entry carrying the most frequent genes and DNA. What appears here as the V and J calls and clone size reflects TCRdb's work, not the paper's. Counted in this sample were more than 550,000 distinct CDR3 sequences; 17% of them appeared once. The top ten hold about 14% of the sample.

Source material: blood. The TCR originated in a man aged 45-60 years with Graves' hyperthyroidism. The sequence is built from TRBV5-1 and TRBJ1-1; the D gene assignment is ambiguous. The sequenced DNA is TGCGCCAGCAGCTTGGAAGGAGGGATGAACACTCACGCTTTCTTT. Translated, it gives CASSLEGGMNTHAFF.